This T cell receptor (beta chain) came from a study of T cell clonotyping in hematopoietic cell transplantation. Study observations and caveats: Without cell sorting, CD4 versus CD8 contributions remain unresolved.

TCRdb's copy holds only in-frame clones and misses some; the assay was immunoSEQ multiplex PCR. Of roughly 37,000 clones listed, 80% to 90% were seen once; the top ten hold roughly 2%. On this clone: Antigen unknown.

The CDR3 sequence is 14 residues long. From germline, CDR1 is MNHNY and CDR2 SVGAGI (reference sequence). Trimming cost V 4 bases and J 0 bases, with 6 bases left between them. Sequenced input: peripheral blood mononuclear cells. This receptor was taken from a woman in her thirties or forties in good health. Some clones in this sample may be carry-over from other donors' samples. This chain uses TRBV6-6 with TRBJ1-4; D not certain. CDR3: CASSWGTTNEKLFF. The CDR3 DNA is TGTGCCAGCAGTTGGGGAACAACTAATGAAAAACTGTTTTTT.